These 3 T cell receptor beta chains came from one sample sequenced in a study of regulatory T cells in long-lasting Graves disease. Construction of TCR beta libraries relied on iRepertoire HTBI primers and on Arm-PCR targeting CDR3 regions. In TCRdb, the multiplex PCR reads were re-called with MiXCR into one record per CDR3 protein. The sample holds about 500,000 distinct CDR3 sequences, roughly 15% seen once. Time point meaning: newly diagnosed GD, antithyroid drugs for less than 3 months. Preparation of the TCR library used RNA extracted from PBMCs. This same sample was also part of a study on T cells in Graves' hyperthyroidism and ophthalmopathy.

The sequencing here drew on peripheral blood mononuclear cells (PBMCs), taken at new diagnosis, from a patient treated with antithyroid drugs. All receptors come from a man between 35 and 55 years old with Graves disease.

This clonotype appeared a few times. This sequence joins TRBV29-1 and TRBJ2-3, with D unclear. CDR3 length equals 13 residues. The germline CDR1 and CDR2 sequences are SQVTM and ANQGSEA. Between the trimmed V and J ends, which lost 4 bases and 0 bases, there was a span of 8 bases. CDR3 in amino acids: CSVVVRSTDTQYF. The CDR3 DNA reads TGCAGCGTTGTCGTCAGGAGCACAGATACGCAGTATTTT.

This clonotype was detected ten times or more. The rearrangement joins TRBV3-1 to TRBJ2-2; the D gene is possibly TRBD2 (5 bases). CDR3 size: 15 residues. Per germline, CDR1 LGHDT and CDR2 YNNKEL (reference sequence). Between the trimmed V and J ends, which lost 1 base and 2 bases, there was a span of 8 bases. The CDR3 sequence is CASSQGGRNTGELFF. The CDR3 DNA is TGTGCCAGCAGCCAAGGAGGGAGAAACACCGGGGAGCTGTTTTTT.

In its sample, this clonotype was seen a few times. The CDR3 DNA is TGTGCCAGCAGCTTATCACAGGGCGTGAGCTATGGCTACACCTTC. Its translation is CASSLSQGVSYGYTF. V gene TRBV5-6 combines with J gene TRBJ1-2; possibly TRBD1 for D (6 bases). Germline V gene data show CDR1 as SGHDT and CDR2 as YYEEEE. CDR3 length: 15 amino acids. V was cut by 2 bases and J by 4 bases, with 15 bases left in between. Variable domain in full (rest from reference TRBV5-6 and TRBJ1-2): DAGVTQSPTHLIKTRGQQVTLRCSPKSGHDTVSWYQQALGQGPQFIFQYYEEEERQRGNFPDRFSGHQFPNYSSELNVNALLLGDSALYLCASSLSQGVSYGYTFGSGTRLTVV.